Following are 11 T cell receptor beta chains from one sample sequenced in a study of prognosis after radiotherapy for stage I lung cancer. By two-round multiplex PCR, the TCR beta CDR3 was amplified from genomic DNA. Primers specific to each TRBV and TRBJ gene were used in first-round PCR. TCRdb recomputed calls from the multiplex PCR reads with MiXCR, one row per CDR3 protein. The top ten clones hold 27% of a sample with approximately 35,000 distinct CDR3 sequences, approximately 35% of them seen once. This specimen was PBMCs, taken before or after stereotactic body radiation therapy (not recorded which). Receptors originate from a donor aged 50 or older with non-small cell lung cancer.

This clonotype was detected ten times or more. The rearrangement joins TRBV19 to TRBJ2-1, with 8 bases fitting TRBD2. V trimming: 8 bases; J trimming: 5 bases; junction bases outside the gene matches: 8. The CDR3 runs to 14 residues. Germline V lookup: CDR1 LNHDA, CDR2 SQIVND (reference sequence). CDR3 region: CASSRGADNNEQFF. DNA for the CDR3: TGTGCCAGTTCGCGGGGGGCAGATAACAATGAGCAGTTCTTC. The full variable domain, its missing parts supplied by reference TRBV19 and TRBJ2-1, is DGGITQSPKYLFRKEGQNVTLSCEQNLNHDAMYWYRQDPGQGLRLIYYSQIVNDFQKGDIAEGYSVSREKKESFPLTVTSAQKNPTAFYLCASSRGADNNEQFFGPGTRLTVL.

This clonotype was recorded at least ten times. The chain carries TRBV6-5 and TRBJ1-5, with D possibly matching TRBD1 (5 bases). V gave up 2 bases and J gave up 5 bases, with 13 bases separating them. CDR3 length: 15 amino acids. In germline, CDR1 is MNHEY, CDR2 SVGAGI. The CDR3 DNA follows: TGTGCCAGCAGTTACACCTCCGGGACGGATCAGCCCCAGCATTTT. Translating gives CASSYTSGTDQPQHF.

This clonotype was counted once. One base separates it from a far larger clone, so it is likely a read error. J is TRBJ2-7 and V is TRBV6-4; D remains unclear. Germline V gene lookup returns CDR1 MRHNA and CDR2 SNTAGT. This CDR3 is 11 amino acids long. DNA of the CDR3: TGTGCCAGCAGACTCTTGCACGAGGAGTACTTC. Its translation is CASRLLHEEYF.

This clonotype was detected many times. The rearrangement links TRBV6-1 to TRBJ2-6; D is undetermined. The germline V gene has CDR1 MNHNS and CDR2 SASEGT. The germline V and J ends were trimmed by 6 bases and 0 bases, with 9 bases remaining between them. CDR3 length: 15 residues. The CDR3 region is CASSITNSGANVLTF. The DNA for the CDR3 is TGTGCCAGCAGCATCACGAACTCTGGGGCCAACGTCCTGACTTTC.

This clonotype was seen many times. J is TRBJ2-1 and V is TRBV4-2; D unclear. The CDR3 runs to 16 residues. Trimming took off 0 bases at V and 0 bases at J, with 9 bases between the two ends. The germline CDR1 and CDR2 sequences are LGHNA and YNFKEQ. For the CDR3, the DNA is TGTGCCAGCAGCCAAGAGGCGGCCAGCTCCTACAATGAGCAGTTCTTC. Protein product: CASSQEAASSYNEQFF.

This clonotype showed up many times. The V call is TRBV28, the J call TRBJ2-4; 9 bases are a match to TRBD2. In germline, CDR1 is MDHEN, CDR2 SYDVKM. This CDR3 has 20 amino acids. The V and J ends lost 5 bases and 1 base, in that order; junction bases with no gene match: 18. CDR3 nucleotides: TGTGCCAGCAGTCCGGGCCAACTAGCGGGTTTGGGCACGGCCAAAAACATTCAGTACTTC. This codes for CASSPGQLAGLGTAKNIQYF. Together with reference TRBV28 and TRBJ2-4, the CDR3 gives the full variable domain: DVKVTQSSRYLVKRTGEKVFLECVQDMDHENMFWYRQDPGLGLRLIYFSYDVKMKEKGDIPEGYSVSREKKERFSLILESASTNQTSMYLCASSPGQLAGLGTAKNIQYFGAGTRLSVL.

This clonotype was recorded at least ten times. The chain recombines TRBV4-2 with TRBJ2-2; D ambiguous. The CDR3 has 16 amino acids. The germline V and J ends were trimmed by 0 bases and 0 bases, with 8 bases remaining between them. CDR1 LGHNA and CDR2 YNFKEQ come from the germline V gene. The CDR3 DNA reads as TGTGCCAGCAGCCAAGATCGCCATACGAACACCGGGGAGCTGTTTTTT. Translated: CASSQDRHTNTGELFF.

Worth noting for this clonotype: It may be a read error: a sequence one base away is much more abundant. V usage is TRBV6-1 and J usage is TRBJ2-1; TRBD1 might be the D (6 bases). The CDR3 covers 17 residues. The germline V gene has CDR1 MNHNS and CDR2 SASEGT. The CDR3 DNA reads as TGTGCCAGCAGTGAAGCCCTGAGCGTGGGGGCCTACAATGAGCAGCTCTTC. Residues: CASSEALSVGAYNEQLF.

This clonotype was recorded once. V is TRBV24-1 and J is TRBJ2-5; weak D call: TRBD1 (5 bases). Germline V gene lookup returns CDR1 KGHDR and CDR2 SFDVKD. This CDR3 contains 14 residues. V lost 2 bases to trimming and J lost 5 bases, with 11 bases between them. DNA for the CDR3: TGTGCCACCAGTGATTCGCAGGGTTTCGAGACCCAGTACTTC. Translating gives CATSDSQGFETQYF.

This clonotype has ten or more counts. The chain carries TRBV24-1 and TRBJ1-5; 9 bases map to TRBD1. The CDR3 is 16 residues long. Germline values: CDR1 KGHDR, CDR2 SFDVKD. The V gene end was trimmed by 8 bases and the J gene end by 1 base; junction bases not matched to a gene: 8. Here the CDR3 DNA reads TGTGCCACCAATAACCGGGACAGGGTGAGCAATCAGCCCCAGCATTTT. It is translated as CATNNRDRVSNQPQHF.

This clonotype occurred once. This probably arose from a read error, given a far larger clone one base away. V gene TRBV5-8 combines with J gene TRBJ1-2; 11 positions match TRBD1. Germline CDR1 is SGHTS and CDR2 is YDEGEE. V gave up 4 bases and J gave up 7 bases; unmatched junction bases: 15. CDR3 length: 17 amino acids. This chain's CDR3 is CASSPPTSPGTGGGYTF. The CDR3, as DNA: TGTGCCAGCAGCCCGCCTACTTCCCCGGGGACAGGGGGTGGCTACACCTTC.